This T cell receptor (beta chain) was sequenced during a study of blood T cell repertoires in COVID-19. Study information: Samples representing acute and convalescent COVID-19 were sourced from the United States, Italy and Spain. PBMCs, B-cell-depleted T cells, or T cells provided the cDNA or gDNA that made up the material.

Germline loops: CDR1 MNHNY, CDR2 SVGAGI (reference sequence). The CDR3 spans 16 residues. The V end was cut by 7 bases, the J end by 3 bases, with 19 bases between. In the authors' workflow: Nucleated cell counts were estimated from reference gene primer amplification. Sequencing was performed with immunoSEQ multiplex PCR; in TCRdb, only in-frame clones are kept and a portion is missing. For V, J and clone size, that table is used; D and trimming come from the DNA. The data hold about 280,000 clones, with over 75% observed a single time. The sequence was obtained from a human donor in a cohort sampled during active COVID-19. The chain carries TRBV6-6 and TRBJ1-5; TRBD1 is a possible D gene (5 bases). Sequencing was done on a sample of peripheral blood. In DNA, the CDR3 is TGTGCCAGCACCCAGGGCTTAGGGTATGACAATCAGCCCCAGCATTTT. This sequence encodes CASTQGLGYDNQPQHF.